The source of this T cell receptor (beta chain) is a study of cytomegalovirus exposure and HLA in healthy donors. PCR amplification relied on 60 Vbeta primers (plus 13 Jbeta primers). The repertoire was sequenced with immunoSEQ multiplex PCR; TCRdb's copy has only in-frame clones and lacks some. The sample has a few hundred thousand clones, over 75% seen once. The CDR3 contains 14 residues. V shed 0 bases and J shed 4 bases, with 10 bases lying between them. CDR1 and CDR2 (germline): SGHNT, YYREEE (reference sequence). This sequence originates from a girl aged 2-10 years in good health and CMV-seronegative. Sequenced input: PBMCs. The V call is TRBV5-4, the J call TRBJ2-5; no clear D. CDR3: CASSLDAGRETQYF. CDR3 sequence (DNA): TGTGCCAGCAGCTTGGATGCTGGGCGAGAGACCCAGTACTTC. Based on the CDR3 plus reference TRBV5-4 and TRBJ2-5, the full variable domain is ETGVTQSPTHLIKTRGQQVTLRCSSQSGHNTVSWYQQALGQGPQFIFQYYREEENGRGNFPPRFSGLQFPNYSSELNVNALELDDSALYLCASSLDAGRETQYFGPGTRLLVL.